A single sample gave rise to the 24 T cell receptor beta chains below, sequenced in a study of T cells in Graves' hyperthyroidism and ophthalmopathy. RNA transcripts served as the template for amplifying TCR beta CDR3 regions. The HTBI primer set served for first-round RT-PCR of the TCR CDR3. One entry per CDR3 protein, called by TCRdb with MiXCR from the multiplex PCR reads. The table lists fewer than 550,000 distinct CDR3 sequences, about a sixth of them singletons. What was sequenced was blood. The receptors were gathered from a woman aged 18-29 years with Graves' hyperthyroidism.

The rearrangement uses TRBV7-2 and TRBJ2-1, with 12 positions matching TRBD2. Germline CDR1 SGHTA, CDR2 FQGNSA. Trimming removed 1 base from V and 5 bases from J; junction bases left unmatched: 9. The CDR3 is made up of 18 amino acids. CDR3 sequence (DNA): TGTGCCAGCAGCTTAGGATCGACTAGCGGGGGCCGGGACAATGAGCAGTTCTTC. The encoded protein is CASSLGSTSGGRDNEQFF.

The table lists this clonotype with many counts. The chain joins TRBV10-3 to TRBJ1-1; D ambiguous. Germline V lookup: CDR1 ENHRY, CDR2 SYGVKD. The CDR3 length is 11 residues. V was cut by 9 bases and J by 6 bases, with 11 bases left in between. The CDR3 DNA reads TGTGCCATTCGGGAGGCTTCTGAAGCTTTCTTT. It encodes CAIREASEAFF.

The rearrangement links TRBV18 to TRBJ2-7; the match to TRBD1 covers 9 bases. Trimming at V came to 3 bases and at J to 7 bases, leaving 4 bases not matched to a gene. The CDR3 runs 13 residues. Germline CDR1 reads KGHSH; CDR2 reads LQKENI. CDR3 sequence reads: CASSPRTGEEQYF. In nucleotides, the CDR3 is TGTGCCAGCTCACCTAGGACAGGGGAAGAGCAGTACTTC.

This chain joins TRBV5-4 and TRBJ2-5; 11 bases fit TRBD2. Germline assignment: CDR1 SGHNT and CDR2 YYREEE (reference sequence). J gave up 5 bases and V 3 bases, and 6 bases lay outside the gene matches. CDR3 length: 15 amino acids. CDR3 protein: CASSSGTSGLETQYF. Written as DNA, the CDR3 is TGTGCCAGCAGCTCCGGGACTAGCGGCTTGGAGACCCAGTACTTC.

This clonotype was seen a few times. The chain joins TRBV4-1 to TRBJ2-5; the D is unclear. The germline gives CDR1 MGHRA, CDR2 YSYEKL. With 0 bases removed from V and 6 bases from J, the gap between germline ends came to 14 bases. The CDR3 covers 15 residues. The CDR3 sequence: CASSQDLGNLQTQYF. CDR3 DNA sequence: TGCGCCAGCAGCCAAGATTTGGGAAACCTGCAGACCCAGTACTTC.

The chain has TRBV10-3 and TRBJ2-1; TRBD2 agrees at 11 bases. Germline V gives CDR1 ENHRY, CDR2 SYGVKD. The length of the CDR3 is 20 residues. V shed 11 bases and J 0 bases; nucleotides not matched to a gene: 21. The CDR3 loop is CAFATLRTSGPLSSYNEQFF. CDR3 nucleotides: TGTGCCTTTGCCACATTGAGGACTAGCGGGCCCTTGAGCTCCTACAATGAGCAGTTCTTC.

This clonotype was recorded a few times. The V gene is TRBV24-1, the J gene TRBJ2-2, with 12 bases that match TRBD1. Germline values: CDR1 KGHDR, CDR2 SFDVKD. The CDR3 runs to 19 residues. The V segment lost 6 bases and the J segment 1 base; nucleotides outside the gene matches: 11. This CDR3 reads CATSSIGTGGPLNTGELFF. In DNA, the CDR3 is TGTGCCACCAGTTCCATCGGGACAGGGGGCCCCTTGAACACCGGGGAGCTGTTTTTT.

The chain joins TRBV28 to TRBJ1-6; TRBD1 is a possible D gene (5 bases). Germline V gives CDR1 MDHEN, CDR2 SYDVKM. This CDR3 is 14 amino acids long. V dropped 7 bases and J dropped 7 bases, with 14 bases sitting between them. CDR3 in DNA: TGTGCCAGCAACCTAAGAGGGGTAAATTCACCCCTCCACTTT. As protein: CASNLRGVNSPLHF.

Ten or more counts support this clonotype. This chain joins TRBV20-1 and TRBJ1-1; 8 bases fit TRBD1. CDR1 is DFQATT, CDR2 SNEGSKA, per germline (reference sequence). Unmatched junction bases numbered 9, after V lost 4 bases and J lost 5 bases. This CDR3 has 14 amino acids. The CDR3, as DNA: TGCAGTGCTAAAACGACAGGGGCCTTGACTGAAGCTTTCTTT. Amino acid sequence: CSAKTTGALTEAFF.

This clonotype appeared many times. The V gene is TRBV27, the J gene TRBJ2-7, with D possibly TRBD1 on 6 matching bases. The V end was cut by 3 bases, the J end by 4 bases, with 13 bases between. CDR3 length: 14 residues. Germline loops: CDR1 MNHEY, CDR2 SMNVEV (reference sequence). CDR3 in amino acids: CASSLQGNRYEQYF. CDR3 DNA sequence: TGTGCCAGCAGTTTGCAGGGGAACCGTTACGAGCAGTACTTC.

This clonotype was counted many times. The rearrangement links TRBV11-2 to TRBJ2-1; 8 positions match TRBD1. J gave up 3 bases and V 5 bases, and 9 bases lay outside the gene matches. The germline CDR1 and CDR2 sequences are SGHAT and FQNNGV. The CDR3 sequence is 16 residues long. CDR3 nucleotides: TGTGCCAGCAGCATGTTAGGGACAGGAGACTACAATGAGCAGTTCTTC. It yields the protein CASSMLGTGDYNEQFF.

This clonotype was detected ten times or more. The CDR3 region is CASSFMLGQGNQPQHF. DNA of the CDR3: TGTGCCAGCAGTTTCATGCTAGGGCAAGGGAATCAGCCCCAGCATTTT. J is TRBJ1-5 and V is TRBV28; no firm D call. V lost 3 bases to trimming and J lost 4 bases, with 16 bases between them. This CDR3 comprises 16 residues. Looked up from germline, CDR1 is MDHEN and CDR2 is SYDVKM.

This clonotype was recorded many times. The gene calls are TRBV2 and TRBJ1-2, with D hard to call. Trimming removed 5 bases from V and 4 bases from J, with 5 bases in between. This CDR3 is built from 11 residues. The germline gives CDR1 SNHLY, CDR2 FYNNEI. The CDR3 loop reads CASSYGYGYTF. The CDR3 region has the DNA TGTGCCAGCAGTTATGGCTATGGCTACACCTTC. Drawing the rest from reference TRBV2 and TRBJ1-2, the complete variable domain is EPEVTQTPSHQVTQMGQEVILRCVPISNHLYFYWYRQILGQKVEFLVSFYNNEISEKSEIFDDQFSVERPDGSNFTLKIRSTKLEDSAMYFCASSYGYGYTFGSGTRLTVV.

This clonotype was detected ten times or more. The chain uses TRBV6-1 and TRBJ1-6; TRBD1 aligns across 7 bases. This CDR3 spans 14 amino acids. Germline V gene lookup returns CDR1 MNHNS and CDR2 SASEGT. V was clipped by 7 bases and J by 4 bases; unmatched bases: 4. CDR3 amino acids: CASMQTGYNSPLHF. The CDR3, as DNA: TGTGCCAGCATGCAGACAGGGTATAATTCACCCCTCCACTTT.

This clonotype was picked up many times. The chain links TRBV28 to TRBJ1-1, with unresolved D. Deletions cut 6 bases from V and 6 bases from J, with 11 bases between. CDR1 and CDR2 from the germline V gene are MDHEN and SYDVKM. The CDR3 loop spans 12 amino acids. The CDR3 reads CASSLRRAEAFF. For the CDR3, the DNA is TGTGCCAGCAGCCTCAGACGGGCTGAAGCTTTCTTT. The whole variable domain, filled in from reference TRBV28 and TRBJ1-1, reads DVKVTQSSRYLVKRTGEKVFLECVQDMDHENMFWYRQDPGLGLRLIYFSYDVKMKEKGDIPEGYSVSREKKERFSLILESASTNQTSMYLCASSLRRAEAFFGQGTRLTVV.

The V call is TRBV7-2, the J call TRBJ2-1; 7 nucleotides align to TRBD2. After removal of 5 bases from V and 8 bases from J, the junction contained 15 bases not matched to a gene. This CDR3 is built from 16 residues. Germline assignment: CDR1 SGHTA and CDR2 FQGNSA. The CDR3 reads CASSPRGTTLRDEQFF. DNA of the CDR3: TGTGCCAGCAGCCCGCGGGGGACTACCCTAAGGGATGAGCAGTTCTTC.

This clonotype appeared many times. The V and J genes are TRBV28 and TRBJ2-2, with TRBD1 as a possible D gene (6 bases). The V gene lost 7 bases and the J gene lost 1 base, with 13 bases spanning the gap. CDR3 length equals 15 residues. Germline CDR1 reads MDHEN; CDR2 reads SYDVKM. This CDR3 is CASTTYRENTGELFF. The DNA of the CDR3 is TGTGCCAGCACCACCTACAGGGAGAACACCGGGGAGCTGTTTTTT.

This clonotype showed up many times. This rearrangement joins TRBV6-2 or TRBV6-3 to TRBJ1-1, with TRBD1 matching 9 bases. V gave up 2 bases and J gave up 1 base; unmatched junction bases: 11. CDR3 size: 18 residues. The V gene's germline CDR1 is MNHEY and CDR2 SVGEGT. The CDR3 spells CASSYPLTTGGSNTEAFF. CDR3 bases: TGTGCCAGCAGTTACCCCCTCACGACAGGGGGATCGAACACTGAAGCTTTCTTT.

There are many counts of this clonotype. The rearrangement uses TRBV6-2 or TRBV6-3 and TRBJ2-7; D might be TRBD1 (5 bases). Per the germline V gene, CDR1 is MNHEY and CDR2 is SVGEGT. With 1 base removed from V and 0 bases from J, the gap between germline ends came to 10 bases. This CDR3 contains 15 residues. CDR3 in DNA: TGTGCCAGCAGTTACTTAAGGGGTTCCTCCTACGAGCAGTACTTC. Translating it yields CASSYLRGSSYEQYF.

This clonotype is labeled medium-sized. The chain is built from TRBV28 and TRBJ1-1, with D unresolved. V was pared by 1 base and J by 0 bases, with 3 bases between. This CDR3 has 13 residues. Germline CDR1 is MDHEN and CDR2 is SYDVKM. The CDR3 here is CASSLLVNTEAFF. The CDR3, as DNA: TGTGCCAGCAGTTTATTAGTGAACACTGAAGCTTTCTTT.

There are many counts of this clonotype. The chain joins TRBV12-3 or TRBV12-4 to TRBJ2-5; no definite D call. This CDR3 contains 12 residues. The V end was cut by 2 bases, the J end by 5 bases, with 6 bases between. The CDR3 DNA follows: TGTGCCAGCAGTTTAATAAGGGAGACCCAGTACTTC. Residues: CASSLIRETQYF.

Concerning this clonotype: Given the absence of the conserved phenylalanine or tryptophan at the CDR3 end, a read error is likely. The chain uses TRBV20-1 and TRBJ2-3; 11 bases match TRBD2. CDR3 length equals 15 residues. Losses at the gene ends were 5 bases for V and 2 bases for J; bases not matched to a gene: 6. In germline, CDR1 is DFQATT, CDR2 SNEGSKA (reference sequence). CDR3 loop: CSACGTSGNTDTQYL. CDR3 in DNA: TGCAGTGCTTGTGGGACTAGCGGAAACACAGATACGCAGTATCTT.

This clonotype was found many times. The CDR3, as DNA: TGTGCCAGCAGTCAGCCGGGACTAGCGTTGAACGAGCAGTACTTC. It translates to CASSQPGLALNEQYF. The chain recombines TRBV27 with TRBJ2-7; 10 bases agree with TRBD2. In germline, CDR1 is MNHEY, CDR2 SMNVEV (reference sequence). CDR3 length: 15 residues. The ends lost 5 bases at V and 5 bases at J; junction bases unmatched: 9.

This clonotype was found many times. The chain carries TRBV12-3 or TRBV12-4 and TRBJ2-2, with 8 bases that match TRBD2. CDR3 length: 15 amino acids. V shed 3 bases, J shed 7 bases, and the junction held 7 bases outside the gene matches. CDR3 in amino acids: CASSFRRGAGGELFF. DNA of the CDR3: TGTGCCAGCAGTTTTAGGCGGGGGGCCGGCGGGGAGCTGTTTTTT.